This passage covers 17 T cell receptor beta chains from one sample sequenced in a study of blood T cell repertoires in COVID-19. Sequencing used immunoSEQ multiplex PCR; TCRdb keeps in-frame clones, though not all of them. The sample records a few hundred thousand clones, roughly 91% being singletons. Sequences were obtained from PBMCs or T cells enriched from blood (not recorded which). The receptors originated from a woman aged 60-70 years who had recovered from COVID-19.

This rearrangement joins TRBV20-1 to TRBJ2-3; the D gene is possibly TRBD2 (6 bases). The CDR3 length is 14 residues. CDR1 is DFQATT, CDR2 SNEGSKA, per germline (reference sequence). V was shortened by 3 bases and J by 0 bases, with 10 bases between the two germline ends. CDR3 loop: CSASGRGSTDTQYF. The CDR3 DNA follows: TGCAGTGCTAGTGGGCGGGGTAGCACAGATACGCAGTATTTT.

This chain joins TRBV12-5 and TRBJ2-7, with 13 positions matching TRBD2. The CDR3 loop spans 19 amino acids. The ends lost 1 base at V and 4 bases at J; junction bases unmatched: 13. Germline assignment: CDR1 LGHNT and CDR2 FRNRAP. The CDR3 sequence is CASGLGARGLAGVRYEQYF. The CDR3 DNA reads as TGTGCTAGTGGTTTGGGAGCCCGCGGACTAGCGGGAGTAAGGTACGAGCAGTACTTC.

This rearrangement joins TRBV3-1 (or the pseudogene TRBV3-2) to TRBJ1-3; D unresolved. CDR1 LGHDT and CDR2 YNNKEL come from the germline V gene (reference sequence). V was shortened by 1 base and J by 2 bases, with 9 bases between the two germline ends. This CDR3 contains 15 residues. The CDR3 here is CASSQVFGAGNTIYF. Written as DNA, the CDR3 is TGTGCCAGCAGCCAAGTTTTCGGAGCTGGAAACACCATATATTTT.

This clone showed up just once. This rearrangement joins TRBV7-2 to TRBJ2-3; D is ambiguous. The V end lost 4 bases, the J end lost 2 bases, and 7 bases lay between the germline ends. The CDR3 runs to 13 residues. The germline V gene has CDR1 SGHTA and CDR2 FQGNSA. The CDR3 protein is CASSSRHTDTQYF. CDR3 DNA: TGTGCCAGCAGCTCGAGGCACACAGATACGCAGTATTTT. The full variable domain, with the rest looked up from reference TRBV7-2 and TRBJ2-3, is GAGVSQSPSNKVTEKGKDVELRCDPISGHTALYWYRQSLGQGLEFLIYFQGNSAPDKSGLPSDRFSAERTGGSVSTLTIQRTQQEDSAVYLCASSSRHTDTQYFGPGTRLTVL.

This clone was picked up many times. The chain carries TRBV11-3 and TRBJ2-2, with 7 positions matching TRBD1. Germline-derived CDR1 and CDR2 are SGHNT and YENEEA. V was pared by 1 base and J by 0 bases, with 5 bases of the junction left unmatched. The CDR3 is 17 amino acids. For the CDR3, the DNA is TGTGCCAGCAGCTTAGGGGGTGGGACAGCGAACACCGGGGAGCTGTTTTTT. Translation gives CASSLGGGTANTGELFF.

The J gene is TRBJ1-5, the V gene TRBV28, with D possibly matching TRBD1 (5 bases). The CDR3 is made up of 14 amino acids. V was pared by 5 bases and J by 3 bases, with 11 bases between. CDR1 MDHEN and CDR2 SYDVKM come from the germline V gene. The CDR3 loop reads CASSKDSNNQPQHF. CDR3 nucleotides: TGTGCCAGCAGTAAAGACAGCAACAATCAGCCCCAGCATTTT.

In DNA, the CDR3 is TGTGCCAGTAGTGGCTCTAGCGGTTACAATGAGCAGTTCTTC. Its protein product is CASSGSSGYNEQFF. This sequence joins TRBV19 and TRBJ2-1, with 7 positions matching TRBD2. In germline, CDR1 is LNHDA, CDR2 SQIVND (reference sequence). This CDR3 contains 14 residues. Unmatched junction bases numbered 5, after V lost 5 bases and J lost 4 bases.

The CDR3 DNA reads TGTGCCAGCCAATTTGGCTCCGGGGCCAACGTCCTGACTTTC. It codes for CASQFGSGANVLTF. The rearrangement links TRBV5-6 to TRBJ2-6; D unclear. CDR3 length: 14 amino acids. V lost 7 bases to trimming and J lost 4 bases, with 12 bases between them. The germline V gene has CDR1 SGHDT and CDR2 YYEEEE.

The chain couples TRBV10-1 to TRBJ1-1, with no clear D. V lost 4 bases and J 0 bases, leaving 6 bases between the germline ends. Per germline, CDR1 WNHNN and CDR2 SYGVQD (reference sequence). The CDR3 is 13 residues long. CDR3 DNA sequence: TGCGCCAGCAGTGCGAACATGAACACTGAAGCTTTCTTT. Protein sequence: CASSANMNTEAFF.

CDR3 in DNA: TGTGCCAGCCTTGGGGGCCTCGACTATGGCTACACCTTC. As protein: CASLGGLDYGYTF. The chain links TRBV28 to TRBJ1-2; tentative D call: TRBD1 (6 bases). CDR3 length: 13 amino acids. Germline V CDR1 and CDR2: MDHEN, SYDVKM. V dropped 8 bases and J dropped 3 bases, with 13 bases sitting between them.

The chain employs TRBV11-2 and TRBJ2-7; D gene unclear. The CDR3 extends over 13 amino acids. Trimming cost V 4 bases and J 3 bases, with 10 bases left between them. Germline V gene lookup returns CDR1 SGHAT and CDR2 FQNNGV. CDR3 nucleotide sequence: TGTGCCAGCAGCTCAGACGGTTACTACGAGCAGTACTTC. Amino acids: CASSSDGYYEQYF.

This chain joins TRBV28 and TRBJ2-7, with D possibly matching TRBD1 (5 bases). Between the trimmed V and J ends, which lost 7 bases and 6 bases, there was a span of 16 bases. The CDR3 contains 13 residues. The germline V gene has CDR1 MDHEN and CDR2 SYDVKM. The CDR3 bases are TGTGCCAGCATCCCCTGGGGCGGACGCGAGCAGTACTTC. Translated, it gives CASIPWGGREQYF.

CDR3 bases: TGTGCCAGTACCTCTAGGGGCCAACTGAATCAGCCCCAGCATTTT. This gives the protein CASTSRGQLNQPQHF. The chain couples TRBV19 to TRBJ1-5; D possibly corresponds to TRBD1 (5 bases). CDR1 is LNHDA, CDR2 SQIVND, per germline (reference sequence). V dropped 7 bases and J dropped 4 bases, with 17 bases sitting between them. CDR3 length: 15 amino acids.

The genes are TRBV11-3 and TRBJ2-1; 10 bases line up with TRBD1. The junction had 11 bases not matched to a gene; V was cut back by 5 bases and J by 10 bases. CDR3 length equals 15 residues. CDR1 and CDR2 (germline): SGHNT, YENEEA. The DNA for the CDR3 is TGTGCCAGCAGCGTCTCCGGGACAGGGGCAGGGGAGCAGTTCTTC. Translating it yields CASSVSGTGAGEQFF. Filled out from reference TRBV11-3 and TRBJ2-1, the complete variable domain reads EAGVVQSPRYKIIEKKQPVAFWCNPISGHNTLYWYLQNLGQGPELLIRYENEEAVDDSQLPKDRFSAERLKGVDSTLKIQPAELGDSAVYLCASSVSGTGAGEQFFGPGTRLTVL.

The rearrangement links TRBV2 to TRBJ1-1; possible D gene TRBD1, 5 bases. This CDR3 spans 15 amino acids. The germline CDR1 and CDR2 sequences are SNHLY and FYNNEI. Trimming left V 6 bases short and J 2 bases short, with 16 bases between. The DNA for the CDR3 is TGTGCCAGCAGCGTTCTCGGGGGAGGAAACACTGAAGCTTTCTTT. This gives the protein CASSVLGGGNTEAFF.

This chain connects TRBV11-3 to TRBJ2-5; 9 positions agree with TRBD1. In germline, CDR1 is SGHNT, CDR2 YENEEA. The CDR3 length is 15 residues. V lost 7 bases, J lost 5 bases, and 11 bases stayed unmatched. Here the CDR3 reads CASTSRGQGGETQYF. The CDR3 bases are TGTGCCAGCACATCAAGGGGACAGGGAGGGGAGACCCAGTACTTC.

The chain combines TRBV9 with TRBJ2-3, with 10 nucleotides matching TRBD2. The CDR3 has 15 residues. Unmatched junction bases numbered 4, after V lost 2 bases and J lost 4 bases. CDR1 is SGDLS, CDR2 YYNGEE, per germline. CDR3 coding DNA: TGTGCCAGCAGCGTTACTAGCGGGATCTCAGATACGCAGTATTTT. Translated, it gives CASSVTSGISDTQYF.